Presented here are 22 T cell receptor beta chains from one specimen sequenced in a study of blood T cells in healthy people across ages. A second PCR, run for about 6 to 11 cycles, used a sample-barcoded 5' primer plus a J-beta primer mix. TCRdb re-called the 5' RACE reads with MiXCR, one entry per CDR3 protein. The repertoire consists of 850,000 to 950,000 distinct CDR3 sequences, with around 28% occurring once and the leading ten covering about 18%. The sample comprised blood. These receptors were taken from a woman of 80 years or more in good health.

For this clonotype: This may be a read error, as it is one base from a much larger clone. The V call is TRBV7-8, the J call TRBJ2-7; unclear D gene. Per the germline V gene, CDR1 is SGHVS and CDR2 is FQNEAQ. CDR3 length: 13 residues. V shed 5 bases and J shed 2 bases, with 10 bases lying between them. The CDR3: CASSQRQTYEQYF. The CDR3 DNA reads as TGTGCCAGCAGCCAAAGACAAACCTACGAGCAGTACTTC.

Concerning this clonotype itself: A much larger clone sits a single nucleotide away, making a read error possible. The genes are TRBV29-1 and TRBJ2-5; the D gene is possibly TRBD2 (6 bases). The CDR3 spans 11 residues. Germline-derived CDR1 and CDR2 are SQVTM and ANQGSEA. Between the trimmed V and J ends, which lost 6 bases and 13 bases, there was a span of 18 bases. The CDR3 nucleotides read TGCAGCGTCGGGACTGTGAATGAGCGGTACTTC. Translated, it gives CSVGTVNERYF.

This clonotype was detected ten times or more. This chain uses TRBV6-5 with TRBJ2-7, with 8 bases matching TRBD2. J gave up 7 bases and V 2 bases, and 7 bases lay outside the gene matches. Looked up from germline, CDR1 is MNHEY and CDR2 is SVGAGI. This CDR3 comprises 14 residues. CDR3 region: CASSYGGGSWEQYF. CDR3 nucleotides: TGTGCCAGCAGTTACGGCGGGGGGTCCTGGGAGCAGTACTTC.

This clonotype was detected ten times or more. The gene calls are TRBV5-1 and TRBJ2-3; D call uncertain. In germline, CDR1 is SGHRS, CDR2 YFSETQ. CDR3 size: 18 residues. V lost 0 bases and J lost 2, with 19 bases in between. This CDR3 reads CASSLGRVATIHTDTQYF. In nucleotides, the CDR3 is TGCGCCAGCAGCTTGGGCAGAGTAGCTACGATCCACACAGATACGCAGTATTTT.

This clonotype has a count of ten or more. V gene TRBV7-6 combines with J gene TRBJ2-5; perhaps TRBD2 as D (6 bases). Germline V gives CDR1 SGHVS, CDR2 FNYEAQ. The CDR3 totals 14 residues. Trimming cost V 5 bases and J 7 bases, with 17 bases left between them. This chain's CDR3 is CASSPPQRGGTQYF. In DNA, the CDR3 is TGTGCCAGCAGCCCCCCCCAACGGGGAGGGACCCAGTACTTC.

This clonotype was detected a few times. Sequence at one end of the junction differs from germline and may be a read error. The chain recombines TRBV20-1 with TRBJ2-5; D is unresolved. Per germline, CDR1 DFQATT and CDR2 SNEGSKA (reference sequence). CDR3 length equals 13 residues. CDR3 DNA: TGCAGTGCTAGAGGGCTCGTCCAAAAGACCCAGTACTTC. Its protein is CSARGLVQKTQYF.

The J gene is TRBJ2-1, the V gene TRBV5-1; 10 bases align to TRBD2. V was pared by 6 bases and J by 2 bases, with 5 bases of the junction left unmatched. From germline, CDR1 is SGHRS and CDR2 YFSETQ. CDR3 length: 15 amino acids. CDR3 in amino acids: CASTGAGGPYNEQFF. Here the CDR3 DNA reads TGCGCCAGCACCGGAGCGGGAGGGCCCTACAATGAGCAGTTCTTC.

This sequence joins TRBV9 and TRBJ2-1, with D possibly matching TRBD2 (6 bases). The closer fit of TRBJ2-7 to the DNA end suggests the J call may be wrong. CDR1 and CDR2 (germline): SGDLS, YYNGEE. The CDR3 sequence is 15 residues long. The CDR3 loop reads CASSVGGETYNEQYF. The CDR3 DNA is TGTGCCAGCAGCGTAGGGGGGGAAACCTACAATGAGCAGTACTTC.

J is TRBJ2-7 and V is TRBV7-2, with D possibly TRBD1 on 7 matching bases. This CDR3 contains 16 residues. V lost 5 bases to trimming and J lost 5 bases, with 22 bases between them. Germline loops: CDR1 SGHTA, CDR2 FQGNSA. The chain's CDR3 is CASSRVGAGGRDEQYF. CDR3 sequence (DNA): TGTGCCAGCAGCCGAGTTGGGGCAGGGGGGCGGGACGAGCAGTACTTC.

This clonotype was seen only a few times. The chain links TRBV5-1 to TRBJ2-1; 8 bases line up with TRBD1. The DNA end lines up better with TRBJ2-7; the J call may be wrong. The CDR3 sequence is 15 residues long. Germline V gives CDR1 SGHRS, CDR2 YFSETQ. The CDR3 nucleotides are TGCGCCAGCAGCCTAGGACAGGGCTCCTACAATGAGCAGTACTTC. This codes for CASSLGQGSYNEQYF.

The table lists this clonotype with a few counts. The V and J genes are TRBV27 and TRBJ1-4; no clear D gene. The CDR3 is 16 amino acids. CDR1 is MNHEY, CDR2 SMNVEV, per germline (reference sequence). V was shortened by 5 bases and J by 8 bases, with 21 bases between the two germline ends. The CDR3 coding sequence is TGTGCCAGCAGTCCTTGGACGGCCTCCATGGAGGAAAAACTGTTTTTT. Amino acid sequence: CASSPWTASMEEKLFF.

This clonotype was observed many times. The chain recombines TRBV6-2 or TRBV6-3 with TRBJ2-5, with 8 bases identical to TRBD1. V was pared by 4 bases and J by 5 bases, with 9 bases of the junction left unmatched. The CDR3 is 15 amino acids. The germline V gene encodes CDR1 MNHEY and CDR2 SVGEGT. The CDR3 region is CASSSPPRGPETQYF. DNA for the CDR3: TGTGCCAGCAGTTCCCCCCCCAGGGGGCCTGAGACCCAGTACTTC.

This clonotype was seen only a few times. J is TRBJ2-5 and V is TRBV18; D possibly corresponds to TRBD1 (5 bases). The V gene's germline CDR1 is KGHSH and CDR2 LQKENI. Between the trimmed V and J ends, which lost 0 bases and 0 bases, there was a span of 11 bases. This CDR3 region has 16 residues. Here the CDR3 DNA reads TGTGCCAGCTCACCACCCGGCAGGGTGTACCAAGAGACCCAGTACTTC. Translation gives CASSPPGRVYQETQYF.

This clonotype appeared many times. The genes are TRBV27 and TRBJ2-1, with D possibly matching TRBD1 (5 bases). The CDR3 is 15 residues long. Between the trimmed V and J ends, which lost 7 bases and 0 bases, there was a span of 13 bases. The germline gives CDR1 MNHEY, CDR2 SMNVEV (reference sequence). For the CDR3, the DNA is TGTGCCAGCACCCCGGACCAGGGCTCCTACAATGAGCAGTTCTTC. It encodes CASTPDQGSYNEQFF.

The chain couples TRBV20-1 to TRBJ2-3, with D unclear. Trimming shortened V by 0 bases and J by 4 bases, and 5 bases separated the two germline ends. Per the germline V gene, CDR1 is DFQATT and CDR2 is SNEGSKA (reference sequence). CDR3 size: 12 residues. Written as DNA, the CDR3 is TGCAGTGCTAGAGAGTTACCAGATACGCAGTATTTT. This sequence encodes CSARELPDTQYF.

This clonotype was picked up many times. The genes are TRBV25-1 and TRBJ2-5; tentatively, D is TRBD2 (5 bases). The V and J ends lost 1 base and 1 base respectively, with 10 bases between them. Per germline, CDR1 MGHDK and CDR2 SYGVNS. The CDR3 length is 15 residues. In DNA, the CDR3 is TGTGCCAGCAGTGAATTTGGGAGAGCCCAAGAGACCCAGTACTTC. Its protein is CASSEFGRAQETQYF.

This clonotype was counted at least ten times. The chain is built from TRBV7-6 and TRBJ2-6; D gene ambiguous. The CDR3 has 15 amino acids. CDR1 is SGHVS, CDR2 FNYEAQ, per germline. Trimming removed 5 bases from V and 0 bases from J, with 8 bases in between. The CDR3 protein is CASSESVSGANVLTF. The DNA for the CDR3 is TGTGCCAGCAGCGAGAGCGTCTCTGGGGCCAACGTCCTGACTTTC.

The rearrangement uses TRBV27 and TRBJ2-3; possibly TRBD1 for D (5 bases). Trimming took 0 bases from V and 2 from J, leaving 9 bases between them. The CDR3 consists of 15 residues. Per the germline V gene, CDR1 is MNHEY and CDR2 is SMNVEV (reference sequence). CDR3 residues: CASSLSWTNTDTQYF. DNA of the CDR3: TGTGCCAGCAGTTTATCTTGGACAAACACAGATACGCAGTATTTT.

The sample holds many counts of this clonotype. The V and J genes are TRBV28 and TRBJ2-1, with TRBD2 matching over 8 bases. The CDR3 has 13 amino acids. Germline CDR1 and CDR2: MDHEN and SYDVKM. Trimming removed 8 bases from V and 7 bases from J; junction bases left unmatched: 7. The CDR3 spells CASRRGGQNEQFF. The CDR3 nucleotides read TGTGCCAGCCGCCGGGGGGGCCAAAATGAGCAGTTCTTC.

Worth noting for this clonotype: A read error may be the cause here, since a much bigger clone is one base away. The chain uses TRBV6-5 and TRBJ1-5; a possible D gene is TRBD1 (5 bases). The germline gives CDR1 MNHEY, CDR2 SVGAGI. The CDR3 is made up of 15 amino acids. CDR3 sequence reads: CASSDSIRDTQPQHF. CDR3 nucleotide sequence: TGTGCCAGCAGTGACTCGATCAGGGATACTCAGCCCCAGCATTTT.

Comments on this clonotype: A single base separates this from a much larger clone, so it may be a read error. This CDR3 reads CASSPNQGTFYGCTF. CDR3 DNA: TGTGCCAGCAGCCCTAACCAGGGTACATTCTATGGCTGCACCTTC. The V call is TRBV11-2, the J call TRBJ1-2, with D tentatively TRBD1 (5 bases). Germline V gene sequence: CDR1 SGHAT, CDR2 FQNNGV. This CDR3 has 15 amino acids.

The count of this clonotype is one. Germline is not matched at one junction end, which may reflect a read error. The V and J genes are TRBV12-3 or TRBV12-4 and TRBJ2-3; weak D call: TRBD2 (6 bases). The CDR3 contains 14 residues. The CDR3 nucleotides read TGTGCCAGCATTAGCGGACTTAGCGCAGATGCGCAGTATTTT. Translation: CASISGLSADAQYF.